This passage covers 12 T cell receptor beta chains from one sample sequenced in a study of blood T cell repertoires in COVID-19. This table comes from immunoSEQ multiplex PCR, and its TCRdb copy is limited to in-frame clones, with some not included. The sample has some 700,000 clones; approximately 90% are singletons. Sequenced: peripheral blood. The receptors derive from a woman aged 18-29 years with acute or convalescent COVID-19.

There are a few counts of this clone. The rearrangement joins TRBV6-5 to TRBJ2-5, with 8 bases that match TRBD1. The junction had 5 bases not matched to a gene; V was cut back by 2 bases and J by 3 bases. The germline V gene has CDR1 MNHEY and CDR2 SVGAGI. The CDR3 extends over 15 amino acids. CDR3: CASSYLTGVEETQYF. CDR3 sequence (DNA): TGTGCCAGCAGTTACCTGACAGGGGTGGAAGAGACCCAGTACTTC.

Notes on this clone: The sample contains more than one DNA sequence encoding this CDR3. This chain uses TRBV27 with TRBJ2-3; a possible D gene is TRBD2 (5 bases). The CDR3 totals 14 residues. The V end was cut by 2 bases, the J end by 0 bases, with 6 bases between. From germline, CDR1 is MNHEY and CDR2 SMNVEV (reference sequence). The CDR3 nucleotides are TGTGCCAGCAGTTTAGGCGGGAGCACAGATACGCAGTATTTT. It encodes CASSLGGSTDTQYF.

The chain couples TRBV9 to TRBJ2-5; TRBD2 matches 13 bases. J was trimmed by 5 bases and V by 2 bases; bases with no gene match: 3. There are 15 residues in the CDR3. Germline V CDR1 and CDR2: SGDLS, YYNGEE. This chain's CDR3 is CASSVGLAGEETQYF. The CDR3 nucleotides are TGTGCCAGCAGCGTCGGACTAGCGGGGGAGGAGACCCAGTACTTC. The variable domain in full, completed from reference TRBV9 and TRBJ2-5, reads DSGVTQTPKHLITATGQRVTLRCSPRSGDLSVYWYQQSLDQGLQFLIQYYNGEERAKGNILERFSAQQFPDLHSELNLSSLELGDSALYFCASSVGLAGEETQYFGPGTRLLVL.

V gene TRBV7-6 combines with J gene TRBJ1-1; 8 bases are a match to TRBD1. This CDR3 region has 13 residues. Germline values: CDR1 SGHVS, CDR2 FNYEAQ. Losses at the gene ends were 2 bases for V and 7 bases for J; bases not matched to a gene: 3. In DNA form, the CDR3 reads TGTGCCAGCAGCTTAACAGGGGGTATTGAAGCTTTCTTT. It yields the protein CASSLTGGIEAFF. Full variable domain (missing parts from reference TRBV7-6 and TRBJ1-1): GAGVSQSPRYKVTKRGQDVALRCDPISGHVSLYWYRQALGQGPEFLTYFNYEAQQDKSGLPNDRFSAERPEGSISTLTIQRTEQRDSAMYRCASSLTGGIEAFFGQGTRLTVV.

The V gene is TRBV6-2 or TRBV6-3, the J gene TRBJ2-4; tentatively, D is TRBD1 (6 bases). The CDR3 is made up of 17 amino acids. V was shortened by 6 bases and J by 0 bases, with 18 bases between the two germline ends. CDR1 is MNHEY, CDR2 SVGEGT, per germline. The CDR3 protein is CASSPRRGTLAKNIQYF. DNA for the CDR3: TGTGCCAGCAGCCCTAGAAGGGGGACCCTAGCCAAAAACATTCAGTACTTC.

The chain is built from TRBV6-2 or TRBV6-3 and TRBJ2-3; 9 bases are shared with TRBD2. The CDR3 covers 15 residues. V shed 4 bases and J 2 bases; nucleotides not matched to a gene: 4. Germline CDR1 reads MNHEY; CDR2 reads SVGEGT. CDR3 sequence (DNA): TGTGCCAGCAGTTGGCTAGCGGGGACCACAGATACGCAGTATTTT. Amino acids: CASSWLAGTTDTQYF.

This clone showed up just a few times. The rearrangement links TRBV7-6 to TRBJ1-5, with 7 bases aligning to TRBD1. V dropped 1 base and J dropped 0; count of bases not matched to a gene: 3. CDR1 is SGHVS, CDR2 FNYEAQ, per germline. CDR3 length equals 16 residues. As DNA, the CDR3 is TGTGCCAGCAGCTTAGGGGACAGCCATAGCAATCAGCCCCAGCATTTT. It specifies CASSLGDSHSNQPQHF.

The chain combines TRBV28 with TRBJ2-2; 8 bases map to TRBD1. Germline V CDR1 and CDR2: MDHEN, SYDVKM. The CDR3 totals 15 residues. Trimming at V came to 5 bases and at J to 6 bases, leaving 8 bases not matched to a gene. The CDR3 loop is CASSPYPGGPGELFF. As DNA, the CDR3 is TGTGCCAGCAGTCCCTATCCAGGGGGCCCCGGGGAGCTGTTTTTT.

This rearrangement joins TRBV6-4 to TRBJ2-3, with D perhaps matching TRBD2 (6 bases). Trimming removed 0 bases from V and 2 bases from J, with 9 bases in between. From germline, CDR1 is MRHNA and CDR2 SNTAGT. The CDR3 consists of 15 residues. CDR3 DNA sequence: TGTGCCAGCAGTGACTCGGCGGGGAACACAGATACGCAGTATTTT. Translating gives CASSDSAGNTDTQYF.

The chain combines TRBV7-9 with TRBJ2-3; D may be TRBD2 (5 bases). This CDR3 comprises 13 residues. CDR1 and CDR2 (germline): SEHNR, FQNEAQ (reference sequence). V was pared by 5 bases and J by 4 bases, with 10 bases between. DNA of the CDR3: TGTGCCAGCAGCCCGGACTGGTCAGATACGCAGTATTTT. Translation: CASSPDWSDTQYF.

As for this clone: The sample holds other DNA sequences that translate to the same CDR3. The chain links TRBV6-5 to TRBJ1-1, with TRBD1 matching over 8 bases. The J segment lost 3 bases and the V segment lost 2 bases, leaving 2 bases of the junction unmatched. CDR3 length equals 14 residues. Germline V gene lookup returns CDR1 MNHEY and CDR2 SVGAGI. The CDR3 protein is CASSYTQGDTEAFF. The CDR3, as DNA: TGTGCCAGCAGTTACACACAGGGGGACACTGAAGCTTTCTTT.

The chain is built from TRBV4-3 and TRBJ2-1; D is uncertain. Germline assignment: CDR1 LGHNA and CDR2 YSLEER. The V end lost 3 bases, the J end lost 9 bases, and 18 bases lay between the germline ends. There are 15 residues in the CDR3. The CDR3 spells CASSQLRSAGLEQFF. CDR3 nucleotide sequence: TGCGCCAGCAGCCAGCTCCGGTCGGCAGGCCTTGAGCAGTTCTTC.